This T cell receptor (beta chain) was obtained from a study of response to subunit inactivated influenza vaccine. General study findings and limits: There was a suggestion from the authors that each seasonal influenza vaccination recruits few new T cells.

In its sample, this clonotype was seen a few times. What it binds is unknown. TCRdb reanalysed the RT-PCR reads using MiXCR and keeps one entry per CDR3 protein. The sample gives roughly 500,000 distinct CDR3 sequences, 16% of which show up once; 2.5% to 3.5% is in the top ten. The junction had 7 bases not matched to a gene; V was cut back by 3 bases and J by 2 bases. CDR1 and CDR2 (germline): SGDLS, YYNGEE. CDR3 size: 15 residues. The receptor was isolated from a man between 50 and 69 years old who received an inactivated influenza vaccine. Sequenced here: CD4+ T cells sorted from PBMCs, sampled about 23 months after vaccination. This sequence joins TRBV9 and TRBJ2-5; 7 bases agree with TRBD1. The DNA of the CDR3 is TGTGCCAGCAGCGGAGGTTCAGGGGGACAAGAGACCCAGTACTTC. Translation gives CASSGGSGGQETQYF.